Below, 8 T cell receptor beta chains from the same sample are listed, as sequenced in a study of OX40 agonist ivuxolimab in advanced cancers. Sequencing used immunoSEQ multiplex PCR; TCRdb keeps in-frame clones, though not all of them. Of tens of thousands of clones listed, 89% are singletons. Sequencing used CD4+ or CD8+ T cells sorted from blood, obtained in a trial of the OX40 agonist ivuxolimab. The source of these receptors is an adult with an advanced solid tumor such as melanoma, head and neck, liver or kidney cancer.

The chain is built from TRBV7-9 and TRBJ2-5; D gene ambiguous. V was shortened by 3 bases and J by 5 bases, with 7 bases between the two germline ends. The germline gives CDR1 SEHNR, CDR2 FQNEAQ (reference sequence). CDR3 length: 12 amino acids. The CDR3 loop is CASSFSRETQYF. DNA of the CDR3: TGTGCCAGCAGCTTCAGCCGGGAGACCCAGTACTTC.

This clone has just a few counts. This chain links TRBV2 with TRBJ1-2, with unresolved D. V lost 5 bases and J lost 12, with 10 bases in between. Germline lookup yields CDR1 SNHLY and CDR2 FYNNEI. The CDR3 contains 10 residues. DNA of the CDR3: TGTGCCAGCAGTCTGACATCGGACACCTTC. The encoded protein is CASSLTSDTF.

The chain is built from TRBV4-2 and TRBJ1-5; D perhaps matches TRBD1 (6 bases). The length of the CDR3 is 16 residues. The V gene lost 0 bases and the J gene lost 7 bases, with 16 bases spanning the gap. CDR1 is LGHNA and CDR2 is YNFKEQ in the germline V gene. The CDR3 nucleotides read TGTGCCAGCAGCCAAGAATTGGGGGGGCCGGGACAGCCCCAGCATTTT. It translates to CASSQELGGPGQPQHF.

The chain is built from TRBV5-6 and TRBJ1-1; no firm D call. CDR1 and CDR2 (germline): SGHDT, YYEEEE. Trimming left V 0 bases short and J 2 bases short, with 5 bases between. The CDR3 consists of 13 residues. CDR3 bases: TGTGCCAGCAGCTTGGGTCCTAACACTGAAGCTTTCTTT. Its translation is CASSLGPNTEAFF. The variable domain in full, with the rest retrieved from reference TRBV5-6 and TRBJ1-1, is DAGVTQSPTHLIKTRGQQVTLRCSPKSGHDTVSWYQQALGQGPQFIFQYYEEEERQRGNFPDRFSGHQFPNYSSELNVNALLLGDSALYLCASSLGPNTEAFFGQGTRLTVV.

This clone was counted once. The gene calls are TRBV15 and TRBJ2-5; 8 bases are shared with TRBD1. V gave up 0 bases and J gave up 6 bases; unmatched junction bases: 6. CDR3 length: 15 amino acids. From germline, CDR1 is LNHNV and CDR2 YYDKDF (reference sequence). CDR3: CATSREDRAKKTQYF. In DNA, the CDR3 is TGTGCCACCAGCAGAGAGGACAGGGCGAAAAAGACCCAGTACTTC.

The chain couples TRBV9 to TRBJ2-6; D is perhaps TRBD2 (6 bases). Deletions cut 0 bases from V and 0 bases from J, with 13 bases between. This CDR3 is built from 18 residues. CDR1 is SGDLS, CDR2 YYNGEE, per germline. This CDR3 is CASSVEIQAGSGANVLTF. The CDR3 nucleotides are TGTGCCAGCAGCGTAGAAATCCAAGCGGGCTCTGGGGCCAACGTCCTGACTTTC.

The rearrangement uses TRBV13 and TRBJ2-3, with D unclear. Germline lookup yields CDR1 PRHDT and CDR2 FYEKMQ (reference sequence). V was shortened by 8 bases and J by 2 bases, with 20 bases between the two germline ends. This CDR3 has 16 residues. As DNA, the CDR3 is TGTGCCAGCTCTACATGGGGTCTACTCCCCACAGATACGCAGTATTTT. Amino acids: CASSTWGLLPTDTQYF.

V is TRBV28 and J is TRBJ2-7, with D perhaps assigned TRBD1 or TRBD2 (5 bases each). Trimming removed 6 bases at V and 5 bases at J, with 14 bases between. Germline loops: CDR1 MDHEN, CDR2 SYDVKM. This CDR3 is built from 13 residues. Here the CDR3 DNA reads TGTGCCAGCAGGAGGGCCGGGACCGACGAGCAGTACTTC. Translating it yields CASRRAGTDEQYF. The variable domain in full, with the rest retrieved from reference TRBV28 and TRBJ2-7, is DVKVTQSSRYLVKRTGEKVFLECVQDMDHENMFWYRQDPGLGLRLIYFSYDVKMKEKGDIPEGYSVSREKKERFSLILESASTNQTSMYLCASRRAGTDEQYFGPGTRLTVT.